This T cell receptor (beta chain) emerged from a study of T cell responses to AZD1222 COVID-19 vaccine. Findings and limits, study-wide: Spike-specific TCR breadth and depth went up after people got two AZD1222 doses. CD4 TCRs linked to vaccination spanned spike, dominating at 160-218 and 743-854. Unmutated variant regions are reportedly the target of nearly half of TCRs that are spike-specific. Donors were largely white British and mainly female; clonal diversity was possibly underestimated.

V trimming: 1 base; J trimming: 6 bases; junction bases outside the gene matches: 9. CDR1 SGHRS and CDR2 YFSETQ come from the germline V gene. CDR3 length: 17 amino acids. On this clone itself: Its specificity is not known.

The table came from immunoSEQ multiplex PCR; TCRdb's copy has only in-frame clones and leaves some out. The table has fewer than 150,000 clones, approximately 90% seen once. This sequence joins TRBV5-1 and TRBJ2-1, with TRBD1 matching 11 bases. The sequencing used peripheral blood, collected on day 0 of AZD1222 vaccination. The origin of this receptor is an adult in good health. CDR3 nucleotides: TGCGCCAGCAGCTTGAGTTACGGGACAGGGGGGACCAATGAGCAGTTCTTC. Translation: CASSLSYGTGGTNEQFF.